The rows below give T cell receptor beta chains drawn from one sample of a study of T cells in Graves' hyperthyroidism and ophthalmopathy. TCRdb passed the multiplex PCR reads through MiXCR, listing each CDR3 protein once. The sample holds under 400,000 distinct CDR3 sequences; 16% are singletons and the top ten take around 33%. What was sequenced was blood. Source of these receptors: a man younger than 45 with Graves' hyperthyroidism. The CDR3 runs from the conserved cysteine through the conserved F or W. A D gene is named only where the DNA matches it firmly. Only some rows state a clone size, as once, few, many or a class for expanded clones.

clone_size | d_call | j_call | v_call | cdr3_aa | cdr3_nt
few | NA | TRBJ2-3 | TRBV6-1 | CASRDFSSFSTDTQYF | TGTGCCAGCAGGGACTTTTCCTCCTTTAGCACAGATACGCAGTATTTT
NA | TRBD1 | TRBJ2-5 | TRBV6-5 | CASSSGRTGETQHF | TGTGCCAGCAGTTCGGGACGGACAGGAGAGACCCAGCACTTC
NA | TRBD1 | TRBJ1-2 | TRBV2 | CATSGQGSISYTF | TGTGCCACCTCGGGACAGGGGTCGATCTCCTACACCTTC
once | NA | TRBJ2-2 | TRBV13 | CASSPGQTTGELFF | TGTGCCAGCAGCCCCGGACAGACCACCGGGGAGCTGTTTTTT
NA | TRBD2 | TRBJ2-3 | TRBV5-1 | CASSLAVLAGDKGWGTDTQYF | TGCGCCAGCAGCTTGGCCGTACTAGCGGGAGATAAGGGATGGGGCACAGATACGCAGTATTTT
NA | TRBD2 | TRBJ2-2 | TRBV11-2 | CASSLNLAGVSGELFF | TGTGCCAGCAGCTTAAATCTAGCGGGAGTTTCCGGGGAGCTGTTTTTT
many | TRBD2 | TRBJ2-1 | TRBV7-3 | CASSLRLAEYNEQFF | TGTGCCAGCAGCTTAAGACTAGCGGAATACAATGAGCAGTTCTTC
few | NA | TRBJ1-5 | TRBV5-1 | CASSLLGGNQPQHF | TGCGCCAGCAGCTTGTTAGGGGGCAATCAGCCCCAGCATTTT
few | NA | TRBJ1-6 | TRBV5-1 | CASSSRDGNSPLHF | TGCGCCAGCAGCTCCCGGGACGGAAATTCACCCCTCCACTTT
many | TRBD2 | TRBJ2-1 | TRBV29-1 | CSVEEDGTTYNEQFF | TGCAGCGTTGAAGAAGATGGGACTACCTACAATGAGCAGTTCTTC
NA | NA | TRBJ2-7 | TRBV27 | CASSRGQPYEQYF | TGTGCCAGCAGTCGGGGCCAGCCCTACGAGCAGTACTTC
few | TRBD1 | TRBJ2-1 | TRBV12-3/TRBV12-4 | CASSPGQGGSEDEQFF | TGTGCCAGCAGCCCAGGACAGGGCGGCAGCGAGGATGAGCAGTTCTTC
many | NA | TRBJ1-1 | TRBV3-1 | CASSQGVNTEAFF | TGTGCCAGCAGCCAAGGGGTAAACACTGAAGCTTTCTTT
NA | NA | TRBJ2-2 | TRBV30 | CAWNVGFNTGELFF | TGTGCCTGGAATGTTGGTTTCAACACCGGGGAGCTGTTTTTT
NA | NA | TRBJ1-2 | TRBV7-9 | CASSLEGGPRFHYGYTF | TGTGCCAGCAGCTTAGAAGGTGGTCCAAGATTTCATTACGGCTACACCTTC
many | NA | TRBJ1-6 | TRBV11-2 | CASSSAGPLHF | TGTGCCAGCAGCTCCGCGGGGCCCCTCCACTTT
few | NA | TRBJ2-7 | TRBV29-1 | CSASNSGWEQYF | TGCAGCGCAAGCAACTCAGGGTGGGAGCAGTACTTC
NA | NA | TRBJ1-2 | TRBV20-1 | CSARDRAAFSNYGYTF | TGCAGTGCTAGAGACAGGGCCGCATTTTCTAACTATGGCTACACCTTC
few | NA | TRBJ1-3 | TRBV28 | CASSPASGYSGNTIYF | TGTGCCAGCAGTCCCGCGTCCGGTTACTCTGGAAACACCATATATTTT
NA | NA | TRBJ1-4 | TRBV19 | CASIPGGNNEKLFF | TGTGCCAGTATCCCGGGGGGCAATAATGAAAAACTGTTTTTT
many | NA | TRBJ2-3 | TRBV7-3 | CASSPAGRDTQYF | TGTGCCAGCAGCCCCGCGGGACGGGATACGCAGTATTTT
NA | NA | TRBJ2-3 | TRBV15 | CATSRDPGADTQYF | TGTGCCACCAGCAGAGACCCCGGAGCAGATACGCAGTATTTT
NA | NA | TRBJ2-7 | TRBV5-1 | CASSLGGPGHSFYEQYF | TGCGCCAGCAGCTTGGGTGGGCCGGGACACAGTTTCTACGAGCAGTACTTC
many | NA | TRBJ2-3 | TRBV19 | CASSSAGSTHVDTQYF | TGTGCCAGTAGTAGTGCAGGATCCACACACGTAGATACGCAGTATTTT
NA | NA | TRBJ2-7 | TRBV29-1 | CSVFIYEQYF | TGCAGCGTTTTCATCTACGAGCAGTACTTC
NA | NA | TRBJ2-5 | TRBV29-1 | CSVLRETQYF | TGCAGCGTTCTCCGGGAGACCCAGTACTTC
few | NA | TRBJ1-6 | TRBV15 | CATSREWAGSNSPLHF | TGTGCCACCAGCAGAGAATGGGCCGGTAGTAATTCACCCCTCCACTTT
NA | NA | TRBJ1-2 | TRBV19 | CASSYSVNYGYTF | TGTGCCAGTAGTTACTCGGTAAACTATGGCTACACCTTC
many | TRBD2 | TRBJ2-1 | TRBV2 | CASRRGGSYNEQFF | TGTGCCAGCAGGAGGGGAGGGTCCTACAATGAGCAGTTCTTC
NA | TRBD2 | TRBJ2-1 | TRBV27 | CASSLSGGLAGASYNEQFF | TGTGCCAGCAGTTTATCGGGGGGGCTAGCGGGGGCCTCCTACAATGAGCAGTTCTTC
NA | NA | TRBJ1-6 | TRBV30 | CAWRDTGYSPLHF | TGTGCCTGGAGAGATACAGGGTATTCACCCCTCCACTTT
NA | TRBD2 | TRBJ2-1 | TRBV18 | CASSPPGRESNEQFF | TGTGCCAGCTCACCCCCGGGGCGGGAGTCGAATGAGCAGTTCTTC
many | NA | TRBJ2-1 | TRBV12-3/TRBV12-4 | CASSIRSPGSYNEQFF | TGTGCCAGCAGCATTAGGAGCCCGGGGTCCTACAATGAGCAGTTCTTC
many | TRBD2 | TRBJ2-7 | TRBV18 | CASSPGPAGGDEQYF | TGTGCCAGCTCACCAGGCCCAGCGGGAGGGGACGAGCAGTACTTC
NA | NA | TRBJ2-7 | TRBV19 | CASSIHADYEQYF | TGTGCCAGTAGTATTCATGCAGACTACGAGCAGTACTTC
NA | TRBD2 | TRBJ2-1 | TRBV28 | CASNGGGGGSYNEQFF | TGTGCCAGCAATGGGGGGGGCGGGGGGTCCTACAATGAGCAGTTCTTC
many | NA | TRBJ2-5 | TRBV6-1 | CASSETRVMVGETQYF | TGTGCCAGCAGTGAAACCAGGGTAATGGTGGGAGAGACCCAGTACTTC
many | NA | TRBJ2-1 | TRBV3-1 | CASSVRGVNEQFF | TGTGCCAGCAGCGTAAGAGGGGTCAATGAGCAGTTCTTC
many | NA | TRBJ2-1 | TRBV20-1 | CSARESDNEQFF | TGCAGTGCTAGAGAGAGTGACAATGAGCAGTTCTTC
NA | TRBD2 | TRBJ2-1 | TRBV2 | CASTISGRSEQFF | TGTGCCAGCACGATATCCGGGAGGAGTGAGCAGTTCTTC
NA | TRBD1 | TRBJ1-2 | TRBV27 | CASSSRGQGGYTF | TGTGCCAGCAGTTCCAGGGGGCAAGGTGGCTACACCTTC
NA | NA | TRBJ2-1 | TRBV7-9 | CASSWAVAYNEQFF | TGTGCCAGCAGCTGGGCGGTCGCCTACAATGAGCAGTTCTTC
many | TRBD1 | TRBJ1-4 | TRBV2 | CASGGDRGSEKLFF | TGTGCCAGCGGAGGGGACAGGGGCAGTGAAAAACTGTTTTTT
few | NA | TRBJ1-2 | TRBV5-1 | CASSFPVVGDVEGYTF | TGCGCCAGCAGCTTCCCAGTAGTCGGGGACGTTGAAGGCTACACCTTC
NA | NA | TRBJ1-4 | TRBV20-1 | CSARVVGGKGGREKLFF | TGCAGTGCTAGAGTTGTCGGGGGGAAGGGGGGCAGAGAAAAACTGTTTTTT
few | TRBD2 | TRBJ2-3 | TRBV4-1 | CASSQVGRAMGADTQYF | TGCGCCAGCAGCCAAGTAGGGAGGGCGATGGGGGCAGATACGCAGTATTTT
NA | NA | TRBJ2-3 | TRBV7-9 | CASSLVWGALGAGPDTQYF | TGTGCCAGCAGCTTAGTCTGGGGGGCGTTAGGAGCGGGTCCGGATACGCAGTATTTT
many | NA | TRBJ2-1 | TRBV11-2 | CASSKQRDNEQFF | TGTGCCAGCAGCAAACAACGAGACAATGAGCAGTTCTTC
many | NA | TRBJ2-7 | TRBV30 | CAWSVGQDYEQYF | TGTGCCTGGAGTGTTGGCCAGGATTACGAGCAGTACTTC
many | NA | TRBJ1-2 | TRBV2 | CASRAGRIGGYTF | TGTGCCAGCAGGGCGGGGCGGATCGGTGGCTACACCTTC
few | TRBD2 | TRBJ2-7 | TRBV18 | CASSPAETSRIYEQYF | TGTGCCAGCTCACCGGCCGAGACTAGCCGAATCTACGAGCAGTACTTC
few | NA | TRBJ2-1 | TRBV12-3/TRBV12-4 | CASSTRRRDYNEQFF | TGTGCCAGCAGCACCCGACGCCGGGACTACAATGAGCAGTTCTTC
NA | NA | TRBJ1-5 | TRBV6-5 | CASIQSTAQPQHF | TGTGCCAGCATTCAATCGACGGCGCAGCCCCAGCATTTT
few | NA | TRBJ2-7 | TRBV7-9 | CASRNTGSNYEQYF | TGTGCCAGCAGAAATACAGGGAGTAACTACGAGCAGTACTTC